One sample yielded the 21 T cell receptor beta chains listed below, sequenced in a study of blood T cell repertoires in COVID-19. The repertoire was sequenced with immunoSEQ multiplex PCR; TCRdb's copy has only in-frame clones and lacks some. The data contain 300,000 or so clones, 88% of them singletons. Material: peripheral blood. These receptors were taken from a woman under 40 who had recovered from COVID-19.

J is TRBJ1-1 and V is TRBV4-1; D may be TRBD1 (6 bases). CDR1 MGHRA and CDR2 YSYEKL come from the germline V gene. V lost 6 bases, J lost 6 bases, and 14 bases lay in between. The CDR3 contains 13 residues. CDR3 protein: CASRNREGPEAFF. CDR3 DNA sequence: TGCGCCAGCAGAAACAGGGAAGGGCCTGAAGCTTTCTTT.

Written as DNA, the CDR3 is TGTGCCAGCAGCTCCAGGTTCTACGAGCAGTACTTC. Amino acid sequence: CASSSRFYEQYF. The chain links TRBV5-8 to TRBJ2-7; unclear D gene. The germline gives CDR1 SGHTS, CDR2 YDEGEE. This CDR3 contains 12 residues. The V end lost 3 bases, the J end lost 3 bases, and 7 bases lay between the germline ends. Looking up the rest from reference TRBV5-8 and TRBJ2-7 gives the full variable domain: EAGVTQSPTHLIKTRGQQATLRCSPISGHTSVYWYQQALGLGLQFLLWYDEGEERNRGNFPPRFSGRQFPNYSSELNVNALELEDSALYLCASSSRFYEQYFGPGTRLTVT.

The CDR3 nucleotides read TGTGCCAGCAGTTACGACCCTCCGGGACAGCTTGGAAACACCATATATTTT. Its protein product is CASSYDPPGQLGNTIYF. This chain links TRBV6-2 or TRBV6-3 with TRBJ1-3, with 7 bases lining up with TRBD1. The J segment lost 3 bases and the V segment lost 2 bases, leaving 10 bases of the junction unmatched. The germline V gene encodes CDR1 MNHEY and CDR2 SVGEGT. This CDR3 comprises 17 residues.

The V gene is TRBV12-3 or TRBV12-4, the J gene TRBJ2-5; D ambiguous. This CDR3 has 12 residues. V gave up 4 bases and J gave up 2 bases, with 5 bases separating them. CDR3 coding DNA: TGTGCCAGCAGTTCCTTTCAAGAGACCCAGTACTTC. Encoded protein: CASSSFQETQYF.

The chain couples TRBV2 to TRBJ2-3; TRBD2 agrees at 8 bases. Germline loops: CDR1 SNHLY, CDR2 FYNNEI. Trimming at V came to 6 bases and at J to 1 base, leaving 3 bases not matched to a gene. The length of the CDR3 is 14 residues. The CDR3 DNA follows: TGTGCCAGCAGGGGTAGCGGGGGCACAGATACGCAGTATTTT. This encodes CASRGSGGTDTQYF.

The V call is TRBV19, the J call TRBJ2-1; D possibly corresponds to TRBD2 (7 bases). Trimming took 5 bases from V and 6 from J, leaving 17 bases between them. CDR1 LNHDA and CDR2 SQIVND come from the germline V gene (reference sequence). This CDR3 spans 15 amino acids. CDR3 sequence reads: CASSLGGPVSNEQFF. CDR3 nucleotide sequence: TGTGCCAGTAGTCTGGGGGGGCCAGTATCCAATGAGCAGTTCTTC.

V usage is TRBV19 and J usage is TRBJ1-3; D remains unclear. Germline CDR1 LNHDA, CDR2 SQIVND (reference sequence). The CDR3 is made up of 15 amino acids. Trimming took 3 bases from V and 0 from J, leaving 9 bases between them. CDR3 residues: CASSIRRSSGNTIYF. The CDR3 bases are TGTGCCAGTAGTATTCGCAGAAGCTCTGGAAACACCATATATTTT.

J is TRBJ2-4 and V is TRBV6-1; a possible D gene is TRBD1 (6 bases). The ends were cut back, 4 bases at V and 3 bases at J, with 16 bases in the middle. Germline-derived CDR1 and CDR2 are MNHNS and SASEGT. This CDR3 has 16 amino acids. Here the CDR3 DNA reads TGTGCCAGCAGTGGCGACAGGCGTCTAGGCAAAAACATTCAGTACTTC. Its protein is CASSGDRRLGKNIQYF.

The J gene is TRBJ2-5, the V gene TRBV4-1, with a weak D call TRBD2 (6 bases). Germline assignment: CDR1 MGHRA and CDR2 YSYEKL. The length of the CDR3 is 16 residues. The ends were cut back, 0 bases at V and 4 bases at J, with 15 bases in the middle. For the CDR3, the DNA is TGCGCCAGCAGCCAAGATTGGCCTAGCGCACCAGAGACCCAGTACTTC. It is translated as CASSQDWPSAPETQYF.

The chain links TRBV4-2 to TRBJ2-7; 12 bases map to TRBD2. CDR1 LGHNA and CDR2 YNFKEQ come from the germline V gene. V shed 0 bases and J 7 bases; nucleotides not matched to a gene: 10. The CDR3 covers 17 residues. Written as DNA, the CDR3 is TGTGCCAGCAGCCAAGAGGGAGCTAGCGGGGGGGCTCGGGAGCAGTACTTC. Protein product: CASSQEGASGGAREQYF.

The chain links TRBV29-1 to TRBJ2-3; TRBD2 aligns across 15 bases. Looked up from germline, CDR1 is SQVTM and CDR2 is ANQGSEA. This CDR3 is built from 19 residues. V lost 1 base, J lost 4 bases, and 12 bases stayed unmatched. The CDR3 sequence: CSVEASGTSGGSLSDTQYF. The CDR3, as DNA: TGCAGCGTTGAAGCTTCCGGGACTAGCGGGGGGTCTTTATCAGATACGCAGTATTTT.

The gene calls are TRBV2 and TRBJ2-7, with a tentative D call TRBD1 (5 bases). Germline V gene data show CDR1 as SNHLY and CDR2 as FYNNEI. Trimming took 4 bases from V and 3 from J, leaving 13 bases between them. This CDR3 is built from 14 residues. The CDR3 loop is CASSGKGVGYEQYF. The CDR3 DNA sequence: TGTGCCAGCAGTGGGAAAGGGGTAGGCTACGAGCAGTACTTC.

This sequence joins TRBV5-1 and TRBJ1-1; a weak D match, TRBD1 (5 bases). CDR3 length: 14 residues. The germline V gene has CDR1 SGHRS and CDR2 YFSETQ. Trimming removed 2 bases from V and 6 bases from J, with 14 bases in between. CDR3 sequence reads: CASSFNGGFAEAFF. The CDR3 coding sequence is TGCGCCAGCAGCTTCAACGGGGGGTTTGCTGAAGCTTTCTTT. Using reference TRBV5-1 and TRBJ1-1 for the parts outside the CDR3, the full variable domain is KAGVTQTPRYLIKTRGQQVTLSCSPISGHRSVSWYQQTPGQGLQFLFEYFSETQRNKGNFPGRFSGRQFSNSRSEMNVSTLELGDSALYLCASSFNGGFAEAFFGQGTRLTVV.

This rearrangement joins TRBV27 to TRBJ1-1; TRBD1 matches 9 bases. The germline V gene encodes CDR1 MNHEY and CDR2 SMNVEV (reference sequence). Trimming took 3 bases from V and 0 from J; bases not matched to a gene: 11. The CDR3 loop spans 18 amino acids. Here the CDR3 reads CASSFGWGQGGMNTEAFF. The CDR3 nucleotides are TGTGCCAGCAGTTTTGGGTGGGGACAGGGAGGAATGAACACTGAAGCTTTCTTT.

The CDR3 sequence: CAWREGNSPLHF. In DNA form, the CDR3 reads TGTGCCTGGAGGGAGGGTAATTCACCCCTCCACTTT. The chain uses TRBV30 and TRBJ1-6; D not resolved. This CDR3 region has 12 residues. V lost 3 bases and J lost 6, with 6 bases in between. From germline, CDR1 is GTSNPN and CDR2 SVGIG (reference sequence).

CDR3 region: CATMGAGGSGELFF. In nucleotides, the CDR3 is TGTGCCACCATGGGGGCAGGGGGCAGCGGGGAGCTGTTTTTT. The chain recombines TRBV24-1 with TRBJ2-2; 8 bases line up with TRBD1. CDR1 and CDR2 from the germline V gene are KGHDR and SFDVKD. The CDR3 length is 14 residues. Trimming cost V 8 bases and J 7 bases; bases outside gene matches: 8.

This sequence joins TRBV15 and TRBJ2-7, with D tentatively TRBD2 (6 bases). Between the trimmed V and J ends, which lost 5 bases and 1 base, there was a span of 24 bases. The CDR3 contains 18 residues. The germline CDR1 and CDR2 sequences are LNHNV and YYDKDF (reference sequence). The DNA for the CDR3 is TGTGCCACCAGCCCTGGAGGACTACCTCGAATACATTCCTACGAGCAGTACTTC. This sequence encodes CATSPGGLPRIHSYEQYF.

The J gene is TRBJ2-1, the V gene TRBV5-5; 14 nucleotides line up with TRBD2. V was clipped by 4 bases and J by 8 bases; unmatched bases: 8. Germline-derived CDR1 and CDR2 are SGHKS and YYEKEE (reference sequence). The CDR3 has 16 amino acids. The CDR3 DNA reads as TGTGCCAGCAGCCCGGGACTAGCGGGGGTTTACCATGAGCAGTTCTTC. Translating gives CASSPGLAGVYHEQFF.

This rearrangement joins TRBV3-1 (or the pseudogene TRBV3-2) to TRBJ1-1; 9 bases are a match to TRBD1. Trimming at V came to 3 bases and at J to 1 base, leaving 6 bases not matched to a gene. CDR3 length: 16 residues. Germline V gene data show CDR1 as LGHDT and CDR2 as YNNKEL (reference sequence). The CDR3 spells CASSHLTGGPNTEAFF. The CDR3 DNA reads TGTGCCAGCAGCCACCTAACAGGGGGCCCGAACACTGAAGCTTTCTTT.

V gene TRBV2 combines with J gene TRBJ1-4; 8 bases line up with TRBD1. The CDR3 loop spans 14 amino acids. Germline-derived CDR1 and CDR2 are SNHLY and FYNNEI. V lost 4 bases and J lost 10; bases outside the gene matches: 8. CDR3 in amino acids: CASSVVRGLVKLFF. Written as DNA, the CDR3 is TGTGCCAGCAGTGTTGTCAGGGGGCTTGTAAAACTGTTTTTT.

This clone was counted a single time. The CDR3 protein is CASSLGQGSSNYGYTF. The CDR3 DNA reads as TGTGCCAGCAGCCTGGGACAGGGGTCGTCTAACTATGGCTACACCTTC. This chain joins TRBV5-8 and TRBJ1-2, with TRBD1 identical over 10 bases. The junction had 6 bases not matched to a gene; V was cut back by 4 bases and J by 0 bases. CDR3 length equals 16 residues. Per germline, CDR1 SGHTS and CDR2 YDEGEE.